This is a list of T cell receptor beta chains from one sample in a study of T cells after yellow fever vaccination. TCRdb reanalysed the 5' RACE reads using MiXCR and keeps one entry per CDR3 protein. The profile shows around 590,000 distinct CDR3 sequences, around 12% of them singletons. The material sequenced was PBMCs, taken on the day of the yellow fever booster vaccination. These receptors were obtained from a man aged 30 to 45 who received the YFV17D yellow fever vaccine. Each CDR3 is given with its conserved first and last residue. A D gene is named only where the DNA matches it firmly. Not all rows give a size; the values are once, few, many and, for expanded clones, a class.

V gene: TRBV14; clone size: .; J gene: TRBJ1-4; D gene: .; CDR3 protein: CASSQGLARNEKLFF; CDR3 DNA: TGTGCCAGCAGCCAAGGGTTGGCACGGAACGAAAAACTGTTTTTT
V gene: TRBV7-2; clone size: few; J gene: TRBJ2-5; D gene: .; CDR3 protein: CASSIGQYQETQYF; CDR3 DNA: TGTGCCAGCAGCATCGGACAGTACCAAGAGACCCAGTACTTC
V gene: TRBV6-4; clone size: few; J gene: TRBJ2-3; D gene: TRBD1; CDR3 protein: CASSVSDRENTQYF; CDR3 DNA: TGTGCCAGCAGTGTATCCGACAGGGAAAATACGCAGTATTTT
V gene: TRBV6-2/TRBV6-3; clone size: .; J gene: TRBJ2-3; D gene: .; CDR3 protein: CASSLNLHPTDTQYF; CDR3 DNA: TGTGCCAGCAGTCTCAATCTACATCCCACAGATACGCAGTATTTT
V gene: TRBV12-3/TRBV12-4; clone size: many; J gene: TRBJ1-2; D gene: .; CDR3 protein: CASSFFRAGYTF; CDR3 DNA: TGTGCCAGCAGTTTTTTTAGGGCTGGCTACACCTTC
V gene: TRBV20-1; clone size: .; J gene: TRBJ2-7; D gene: .; CDR3 protein: CSARGPGTLGEYF; CDR3 DNA: TGCAGTGCTAGAGGGCCAGGGACGCTGGGGGAGTACTTC
V gene: TRBV12-1; clone size: .; J gene: TRBJ1-1; D gene: .; CDR3 protein: CAISLVLLNTEAFF; CDR3 DNA: TGTGCCATCAGCCTCGTCCTGTTGAACACTGAAGCTTTCTTT
V gene: TRBV20-1; clone size: few; J gene: TRBJ2-3; D gene: TRBD2; CDR3 protein: CSATIGGGRPDTQYF; CDR3 DNA: TGCAGTGCTACCATCGGGGGGGGGCGGCCAGATACGCAGTATTTT
V gene: TRBV20-1; clone size: .; J gene: TRBJ2-3; D gene: .; CDR3 protein: CSARDPKAGTDTQYF; CDR3 DNA: TGCAGTGCTAGAGACCCAAAGGCGGGCACAGATACGCAGTATTTT
V gene: TRBV5-1; clone size: few; J gene: TRBJ2-5; D gene: .; CDR3 protein: CASSFGLVSQVETQYF; CDR3 DNA: TGCGCCAGCAGCTTCGGCCTTGTCTCCCAAGTAGAGACCCAGTACTTC
V gene: TRBV7-2; clone size: few; J gene: TRBJ1-5; D gene: .; CDR3 protein: CATRPIVANQPQHF; CDR3 DNA: TGTGCCACCCGGCCAATTGTCGCCAATCAGCCCCAGCATTTT
V gene: TRBV28; clone size: .; J gene: TRBJ2-1; D gene: .; CDR3 protein: CASSTGFREQFF; CDR3 DNA: TGTGCCAGCAGTACCGGCTTTCGTGAGCAGTTCTTC
V gene: TRBV6-5; clone size: few; J gene: TRBJ1-2; D gene: TRBD1; CDR3 protein: CASSFRDRGAYGYTF; CDR3 DNA: TGTGCCAGCAGTTTCCGAGACAGGGGTGCCTATGGCTACACCTTC
V gene: TRBV24-1; clone size: .; J gene: TRBJ2-1; D gene: TRBD2; CDR3 protein: CATSHPLAGEDNEQFF; CDR3 DNA: TGTGCCACCAGTCATCCCCTAGCGGGAGAGGACAATGAGCAGTTCTTC
V gene: TRBV12-3/TRBV12-4; clone size: few; J gene: TRBJ2-3; D gene: .; CDR3 protein: CASRSPLSTDTQYF; CDR3 DNA: TGTGCCAGCAGGTCCCCACTGAGCACAGATACGCAGTATTTT
V gene: TRBV30; clone size: once; J gene: TRBJ2-1; D gene: TRBD2; CDR3 protein: CAWRAGTSAYDEQFF; CDR3 DNA: TGTGCCTGGAGGGCCGGGACTAGCGCGTACGATGAGCAGTTCTTC
V gene: TRBV10-3; clone size: few; J gene: TRBJ2-5; D gene: .; CDR3 protein: CASGGSQETQYF; CDR3 DNA: TGTGCCTCCGGTGGGTCACAAGAGACCCAGTACTTC
V gene: TRBV6-2/TRBV6-3; clone size: .; J gene: TRBJ1-1; D gene: .; CDR3 protein: CASRYNRENTEAFF; CDR3 DNA: TGTGCCAGCAGATATAACAGGGAGAACACTGAAGCTTTCTTT
V gene: TRBV30; clone size: few; J gene: TRBJ2-7; D gene: .; CDR3 protein: CAWSGGNLDEQYF; CDR3 DNA: TGTGCCTGGAGTGGGGGGAACCTTGACGAGCAGTACTTC
V gene: TRBV20-1; clone size: few; J gene: TRBJ1-1; D gene: TRBD1; CDR3 protein: CSASLPETGDTEAFF; CDR3 DNA: TGCAGTGCCTCACTCCCCGAGACAGGGGATACTGAAGCTTTCTTT
V gene: TRBV20-1; clone size: .; J gene: TRBJ1-5; D gene: TRBD1; CDR3 protein: CCARDLDRGFNQPQHF; CDR3 DNA: TGCTGTGCTAGAGATCTTGACAGGGGGTTCAATCAGCCCCAGCATTTT
V gene: TRBV9; clone size: .; J gene: TRBJ2-7; D gene: .; CDR3 protein: CASSVVGGAVYEQYF; CDR3 DNA: TGTGCCAGCAGCGTAGTAGGGGGAGCCGTCTACGAGCAGTACTTC
V gene: TRBV6-4; clone size: .; J gene: TRBJ2-7; D gene: TRBD2; CDR3 protein: CASSGGLAMYEQYF; CDR3 DNA: TGTGCCAGCAGTGGGGGACTAGCGATGTACGAGCAGTACTTC
V gene: TRBV5-1; clone size: few; J gene: TRBJ2-3; D gene: TRBD1; CDR3 protein: CASSRGQYTDTQYF; CDR3 DNA: TGCGCCAGCAGCCGGGGACAGTACACAGATACGCAGTATTTT
V gene: TRBV20-1; clone size: .; J gene: TRBJ2-3; D gene: TRBD2; CDR3 protein: CSAANSGKGTDTQYF; CDR3 DNA: TGCAGTGCTGCGAATAGCGGGAAGGGTACAGATACGCAGTATTTT
V gene: TRBV9; clone size: .; J gene: TRBJ2-3; D gene: TRBD1; CDR3 protein: CASSSTTRGSTDTQYF; CDR3 DNA: TGTGCCAGCAGCTCAACGACCAGGGGGAGCACAGATACGCAGTATTTT
V gene: TRBV16; clone size: many; J gene: TRBJ1-6; D gene: .; CDR3 protein: CASSRNRADNSPLHF; CDR3 DNA: TGTGCCAGCAGCCGGAACAGGGCAGATAATTCACCCCTCCACTTT